This T cell receptor (beta chain) stems from a study of CD8+ T cells in alopecia areata. This clone appeared a few times. RNA, once extracted, was reverse transcribed into cDNA for use as the sequencing template. Clones were sequenced by immunoSEQ multiplex PCR, and TCRdb holds only the in-frame ones, with some missing. In the table there are some 170,000 clones, roughly 60% of which are singletons. The treatment here: oral pan-JAK inhibitor, 5-10 mg twice daily. The clonotype was recovered from a human donor with alopecia areata. The material sequenced was CD4+ T cells sorted from blood, taken at approximately week 60, from a patient treated with tofacitinib.

The chain's CDR3 is CSTGQGGETQYF. CDR3 bases: TGCAGCACGGGACAGGGGGGGGAGACCCAGTACTTC. V and J are TRBV29-1 and TRBJ2-5; the match to TRBD1 covers 11 bases. This CDR3 is 12 amino acids long. Per the germline V gene, CDR1 is SQVTM and CDR2 is ANQGSEA. V lost 8 bases, J lost 5 bases, and 4 bases stayed unmatched.